The next 27 T cell receptor beta chains were all read from a single sample in a study of PD-1 blockade in classical Hodgkin lymphoma. Patients all relapsed after autologous stem cell transplantation, and there was variation in brentuximab vedotin exposure. Repertoires were generated with immunoSEQ multiplex PCR, while TCRdb's copy carries only in-frame clones and drops some. The table lists roughly 140,000 clones, 78% of them singletons, with 9.2% in the top ten. Sequences were derived from peripheral blood mononuclear cells (PBMCs), sampled before the second cycle of nivolumab. The receptors originated from a human donor with classical Hodgkin lymphoma.

V is TRBV18 and J is TRBJ2-3; the D gene is possibly TRBD1 (6 bases). The germline CDR1 and CDR2 sequences are KGHSH and LQKENI. V was clipped by 3 bases and J by 2 bases, with 12 bases between them. The CDR3 is made up of 15 amino acids. CDR3 in DNA: TGTGCCAGCTCACCGGACAGCGCGGCCACAGATACGCAGTATTTT. The encoded protein is CASSPDSAATDTQYF.

This chain uses TRBV19 with TRBJ2-1; 8 bases line up with TRBD1. The J segment lost 7 bases and the V segment lost 4 bases, leaving 6 bases of the junction unmatched. The germline V gene encodes CDR1 LNHDA and CDR2 SQIVND (reference sequence). The CDR3 has 14 residues. DNA for the CDR3: TGTGCCAGTAGTACCCTATACAGGGGGAATGAGCAGTTCTTC. The encoded protein is CASSTLYRGNEQFF.

This clone has only a few counts. The chain joins TRBV4-2 to TRBJ1-1, with D possibly being TRBD1 (6 bases). The ends were cut back, 5 bases at V and 5 bases at J, with 21 bases in the middle. Germline CDR1 and CDR2: LGHNA and YNFKEQ. This CDR3 is built from 16 residues. The CDR3 region is CASSGQGSGGGTEAFF. The CDR3 DNA reads as TGTGCCAGCAGCGGTCAAGGGTCGGGGGGCGGTACTGAAGCTTTCTTT.

The CDR3 region has the DNA TGTGCCAGCAGCTACGGACAGGGACAGGTCTATGGCTACACCTTC. This sequence encodes CASSYGQGQVYGYTF. The chain has TRBV7-9 and TRBJ1-2; 8 nucleotides line up with TRBD1. The V gene end was trimmed by 4 bases and the J gene end by 4 bases; junction bases not matched to a gene: 8. The CDR3 extends over 15 amino acids. CDR1 is SEHNR and CDR2 is FQNEAQ in the germline V gene (reference sequence).

The V and J genes are TRBV19 and TRBJ2-7; D is possibly TRBD1 (5 bases). The ends were cut back, 5 bases at V and 3 bases at J, with 8 bases in the middle. The CDR3 sequence is 12 residues long. Germline V gene sequence: CDR1 LNHDA, CDR2 SQIVND (reference sequence). In DNA, the CDR3 is TGTGCCAGTAGTCCCGACAGCTACGAGCAGTACTTC. It codes for CASSPDSYEQYF.

This clone was found a few times. This chain joins TRBV7-2 and TRBJ2-1; no clear D. V was clipped by 1 base and J by 5 bases, with 0 bases between them. The CDR3 is 11 amino acids. Germline V CDR1 and CDR2: SGHTA, FQGNSA. CDR3 sequence: CASSLDNEQFF. DNA for the CDR3: TGTGCCAGCAGCTTAGACAATGAGCAGTTCTTC.

This clone was detected once. The rearrangement joins TRBV6-6 to TRBJ1-2; a possible D gene is TRBD1 (5 bases). The germline V gene encodes CDR1 MNHNY and CDR2 SVGAGI (reference sequence). Trimming shortened V by 4 bases and J by 5 bases, and 8 bases separated the two germline ends. There are 12 residues in the CDR3. CDR3 bases: TGTGCCAGCAGTTCGCGGACATATGGCTACACCTTC. It yields the protein CASSSRTYGYTF.

V is TRBV19 and J is TRBJ2-2, with D perhaps TRBD1 (6 bases). Germline CDR1 reads LNHDA; CDR2 reads SQIVND (reference sequence). CDR3 length: 15 amino acids. The V gene lost 8 bases and the J gene lost 0 bases, with 13 bases spanning the gap. The CDR3 spells CASRTGTPNTGELFF. In DNA form, the CDR3 reads TGTGCCAGTCGGACCGGGACACCGAACACCGGGGAGCTGTTTTTT.

CDR3 DNA: TGTGCCAGCAGCTTATTGGGGTCCTACGAGCAGTACTTC. Protein product: CASSLLGSYEQYF. The chain links TRBV7-2 to TRBJ2-7; the D is unclear. Germline CDR1 reads SGHTA; CDR2 reads FQGNSA. Trimming pared 2 bases from V and 1 base from J, leaving 6 bases between. This CDR3 region has 13 residues. The full variable domain, rest sourced from reference TRBV7-2 and TRBJ2-7, is GAGVSQSPSNKVTEKGKDVELRCDPISGHTALYWYRQSLGQGLEFLIYFQGNSAPDKSGLPSDRFSAERTGGSVSTLTIQRTQQEDSAVYLCASSLLGSYEQYFGPGTRLTVT.

Here the CDR3 reads CASSPQGNYGYTF. Written as DNA, the CDR3 is TGTGCCAGCAGCCCACAGGGTAACTATGGCTACACCTTC. This rearrangement joins TRBV5-4 to TRBJ1-2; weak D call: TRBD1 (6 bases). The CDR3 length is 13 residues. Trimming removed 4 bases at V and 1 base at J, with 8 bases between. Germline values: CDR1 SGHNT, CDR2 YYREEE (reference sequence).

This clone turned up a few times. The chain carries TRBV10-3 and TRBJ1-6; a possible D gene is TRBD1 (5 bases). The CDR3 loop spans 13 amino acids. With 6 bases removed from V and 5 bases from J, the gap between germline ends came to 8 bases. Looked up from germline, CDR1 is ENHRY and CDR2 is SYGVKD. The CDR3 reads CAIRGVDNSPLHF. DNA of the CDR3: TGTGCCATCAGAGGGGTTGATAATTCACCCCTCCACTTT.

The table lists this clone with a few counts. This chain joins TRBV2 and TRBJ1-1; D gene unclear. Germline V gives CDR1 SNHLY, CDR2 FYNNEI. This CDR3 region has 14 residues. Trimming cost V 5 bases and J 4 bases, with 14 bases left between them. The CDR3 protein is CASSFEGERTEAFF. CDR3 DNA sequence: TGTGCCAGCAGTTTTGAGGGCGAGCGCACTGAAGCTTTCTTT. Using reference TRBV2 and TRBJ1-1 for the parts outside the CDR3, the full variable domain is EPEVTQTPSHQVTQMGQEVILRCVPISNHLYFYWYRQILGQKVEFLVSFYNNEISEKSEIFDDQFSVERPDGSNFTLKIRSTKLEDSAMYFCASSFEGERTEAFFGQGTRLTVV.

The V and J genes are TRBV7-2 and TRBJ1-2; 9 bases are a match to TRBD1. Germline V CDR1 and CDR2: SGHTA, FQGNSA. V gave up 6 bases and J gave up 3 bases; unmatched junction bases: 8. The CDR3 sequence is 15 residues long. CDR3 region: CASRFKQGAYYGYTF. The CDR3 nucleotides read TGTGCCAGCAGATTTAAACAGGGGGCATACTATGGCTACACCTTC.

The chain is built from TRBV19 and TRBJ1-2; no reliable D call. This CDR3 contains 15 residues. The germline V gene has CDR1 LNHDA and CDR2 SQIVND (reference sequence). The germline V and J ends were trimmed by 3 bases and 4 bases, with 15 bases remaining between them. CDR3 region: CASSISGEGLYGYTF. For the CDR3, the DNA is TGTGCCAGTAGTATCTCGGGTGAAGGACTCTATGGCTACACCTTC.

This sequence joins TRBV6-6 and TRBJ2-7, with TRBD1 identical over 7 bases. CDR3 length equals 14 residues. Germline V lookup: CDR1 MNHNY, CDR2 SVGAGI (reference sequence). The ends lost 6 bases at V and 2 bases at J; junction bases unmatched: 7. CDR3 residues: CASSSDRVPYEQYF. CDR3 nucleotide sequence: TGTGCCAGCAGCTCCGACAGGGTCCCCTACGAGCAGTACTTC.

V is TRBV4-3 and J is TRBJ2-1, with 9 bases matching TRBD1. The junction had 12 bases not matched to a gene; V was cut back by 4 bases and J by 8 bases. Germline values: CDR1 LGHNA, CDR2 YSLEER. This CDR3 comprises 16 residues. CDR3 loop: CASSRTEGQGRDEQFF. CDR3 DNA: TGCGCCAGCAGCCGGACCGAAGGACAGGGGCGCGATGAGCAGTTCTTC.

This chain connects TRBV11-2 to TRBJ2-3; 8 nucleotides match TRBD1. Germline CDR1 and CDR2: SGHAT and FQNNGV. The CDR3 loop spans 14 amino acids. Germline trimming cut 8 bases from V and 5 bases from J; bases unmatched to any gene: 9. CDR3 nucleotide sequence: TGTGCCAGCGGGCTGTCCAGGGGGCGAGATACGCAGTATTTT. As protein: CASGLSRGRDTQYF. The full variable domain, in which reference TRBV11-2 and TRBJ2-3 provide the parts outside the CDR3, is EAGVAQSPRYKIIEKRQSVAFWCNPISGHATLYWYQQILGQGPKLLIQFQNNGVVDDSQLPKDRFSAERLKGVDSTLKIQPAKLEDSAVYLCASGLSRGRDTQYFGPGTRLTVL.

The chain has TRBV5-1 and TRBJ2-3; TRBD1 matches 9 bases. CDR3 length equals 14 residues. CDR1 and CDR2 (germline): SGHRS, YFSETQ. V trimming: 5 bases; J trimming: 4 bases; junction bases outside the gene matches: 5. In DNA, the CDR3 is TGCGCCAGCAGATGGACAGGGGAATCAGATACGCAGTATTTT. It specifies CASRWTGESDTQYF.

This clone has more than one count but fewer than ten. This chain uses TRBV2 with TRBJ2-1; D is undetermined. V was trimmed by 10 bases and J by 4 bases, leaving 20 bases between them. The germline V gene has CDR1 SNHLY and CDR2 FYNNEI. The CDR3 spans 15 residues. The CDR3 here is CATETPSIGYNEQFF. The CDR3 bases are TGTGCCACCGAGACACCCTCGATCGGTTACAATGAGCAGTTCTTC.

V gene TRBV9 combines with J gene TRBJ2-6; 11 bases fit TRBD1. The junction had 13 bases not matched to a gene; V was cut back by 3 bases and J by 2 bases. The CDR3 consists of 20 residues. Germline CDR1 and CDR2: SGDLS and YYNGEE. DNA for the CDR3: TGTGCCAGCAGCGCCCCGTCGGGACAGGGGGAGTTAGCTGGGGCCAACGTCCTGACTTTC. Residues: CASSAPSGQGELAGANVLTF.

The chain has TRBV28 and TRBJ2-5; 10 bases fit TRBD2. The J segment lost 3 bases and the V segment lost 6 bases, leaving 7 bases of the junction unmatched. The CDR3 contains 15 residues. Germline V CDR1 and CDR2: MDHEN, SYDVKM. CDR3 sequence reads: CASRPGTSVEETQYF. CDR3 DNA: TGTGCCAGCAGACCCGGGACTAGCGTCGAAGAGACCCAGTACTTC.

This clone was counted between two and nine times. The chain is built from TRBV19 and TRBJ1-6, with D perhaps TRBD1 (6 bases). V dropped 3 bases and J dropped 4 bases, with 10 bases sitting between them. The CDR3 is 15 residues long. The V gene's germline CDR1 is LNHDA and CDR2 SQIVND (reference sequence). The CDR3 sequence is CASSIWGTYNSPLHF. The CDR3 bases are TGTGCCAGTAGTATCTGGGGGACATATAATTCACCCCTCCACTTT. The complete variable domain, with remaining parts taken from reference TRBV19 and TRBJ1-6, reads DGGITQSPKYLFRKEGQNVTLSCEQNLNHDAMYWYRQDPGQGLRLIYYSQIVNDFQKGDIAEGYSVSREKKESFPLTVTSAQKNPTAFYLCASSIWGTYNSPLHFGNGTRLTVT.

The chain uses TRBV9 and TRBJ2-2, with 7 bases aligning to TRBD2. CDR3 length: 15 residues. The junction had 2 bases not matched to a gene; V was cut back by 1 base and J by 2 bases. Germline V gives CDR1 SGDLS, CDR2 YYNGEE. The chain's CDR3 is CASSVRAGNTGELFF. The CDR3 nucleotides read TGTGCCAGCAGCGTACGAGCGGGAAACACCGGGGAGCTGTTTTTT.

V usage is TRBV29-1 and J usage is TRBJ2-1, with TRBD2 matching over 8 bases. Germline V gene sequence: CDR1 SQVTM, CDR2 ANQGSEA. The junction had 9 bases not matched to a gene; V was cut back by 3 bases and J by 8 bases. The CDR3 has 14 amino acids. The CDR3 bases are TGCAGCGTTGAGCTCCTAGCGGGCTTTTATGAGCAGTTCTTC. Its translation is CSVELLAGFYEQFF.

The chain joins TRBV5-6 to TRBJ2-7; no reliable D call. Germline CDR1 SGHDT, CDR2 YYEEEE. This CDR3 spans 16 amino acids. V lost 0 bases and J 1 base, leaving 14 bases between the germline ends. The CDR3 nucleotides are TGTGCCAGCAGCTTGGAGTTGTGGGGTTTGTCCTACGAGCAGTACTTC. Its translation is CASSLELWGLSYEQYF.

The chain recombines TRBV5-4 with TRBJ1-1; D may be TRBD1 (5 bases). The CDR3 contains 15 residues. V lost 4 bases to trimming and J lost 4 bases, with 17 bases between them. From germline, CDR1 is SGHNT and CDR2 YYREEE (reference sequence). The CDR3 bases are TGTGCCAGCAGCCCCAGGGCGTTAGTCCCCACTGAAGCTTTCTTT. Amino acid sequence: CASSPRALVPTEAFF.

This clone was seen once. This chain joins TRBV12-5 and TRBJ1-3, with no clear D. The germline gives CDR1 LGHNT, CDR2 FRNRAP. The CDR3 is made up of 11 amino acids. The V gene lost 3 bases and the J gene lost 8 bases, with 5 bases spanning the gap. CDR3 region: CASGLIDTIYF. The CDR3 DNA follows: TGTGCTAGTGGTTTAATAGACACCATATATTTT.